This entry is about one TCR beta chain. Judged by frequency, this clonotype is medium-sized (0.01 to 0.1%); no count was given. Its antigen is currently not known. This sample was taken from a study of T cell clusters in autoimmune cytopenias (dated by TCRdb to between 2018 and 2021). Study-wide context: Of the approximately 40 healthy donor controls, some 22 were female, and the group had a mean age of approximately 55 years and a median age of about 64 years. Controls were roughly 26 age-matched healthy donors for primary cytopenia and more than 13 age-matched CLL patients for secondary cytopenia. The study aimed to test whether autoimmune cytopenia patients carry a disease-specific immune repertoire signature usable as a blood-based biomarker. The comparison group for autoimmune hepatitis repertoires was 20 to 25 healthy donors matched for age and sex. A median TRB sequencing depth of 51,575 reads per sample was reached, and a median of roughly 2,500 distinct TRB clonotypes per sample was obtained. Alongside healthy, CLL and autoimmune hepatitis controls, autoimmune cytopenia patients had their peripheral blood TRB and IGH repertoires sequenced at active disease and again during treatment follow-up.

Each sample's TRB amplification started from about 250 ng of peripheral blood genomic DNA, which corresponds to approximately 37,500 genome equivalents. Multiplex PCR with a touch-down protocol amplified TRB rearrangements, with the TRB-A and TRB-B primer pools combined in a single tube. Illumina adapters and sample indices were added to the amplicons through two consecutive PCR reactions performed with Phusion HS II polymerase. After gel purification with the NucleoSpin Gel and PCR Clean-up kit, the amplicons were quantified by Qubit and checked for quality on an Agilent 2100 Bioanalyzer. Sequencing of the libraries was performed on an Illumina MiSeq with 600-cycle, single-indexed, paired-end runs. As for the original processing: TRB reads were aligned and assembled with MiXCR version 2.1.12 using the default MiXCR reference library. A clone was defined by each unique CDR3 nucleotide sequence, and the analysis included only productive sequences with two or more reads. Repertoire diversity was assessed with alpha-parameterized diversity profiles (alpha 0 to 5), including the Shannon (alpha 1) and Simpson (alpha 2) indices, which were computed with an R script. The tcR package was used to compute combinatorial TRB VJ usage, and cohorts were compared on this usage by principal component analysis with ade4. GLIPH was used to cluster TCRbeta CDR3s in pairs of cohorts matched for age and read depth, and a Wilcoxon test was used to compare cluster frequencies. Once TCRdb had reprocessed the reads, it stored one entry per CDR3 protein sequence and supplied no DNA. The V and J calls shown here were made by TCRdb, not taken from the authors' results. This sample's records show about 4,200 distinct CDR3 sequences. In total, the top ten clones hold 70% of the sample.

On the study overall, not on this receptor specifically: Healthy donors had almost three times as many exclusive TRB clusters as active autoimmune hepatitis patients, a finding consistent with an autoimmunity-wide signature. In the comparison of secondary cytopenia with CLL, no cluster-lack signature showed up, apparently because the dominant lymphoma-associated repertoire masked the signature. The T cell clusters were defined only in silico, and the functional role of the clusters still needed to be validated experimentally. GLIPH suggested that primary autoimmune cytopenia patients lacked physiological T cell clusters: 50 to 55 clusters were exclusive to healthy donors versus fewer than 20 exclusive to patients. TRB repertoire shifts, with less even repertoires in secondary cytopenia and CLL, mostly reflected lymphoma bias rather than autoimmunity.

The germline V gene provides CDR1 SQVTM and CDR2 ANQGSEA. The CDR3 runs 13 residues from the cysteine to the phenylalanine. DNA was not recorded. This same sample was also part of a study on T cell repertoires in aging, cancer and after chemotherapy. Looking at the second paper: The donors fell into six age groups ranging from 30 or younger to 70 or older, and each group had at least three individuals. Control TCR repertoires from healthy donors were recorded over several months to years, and clear clonal overlap was observed across re-sampling. In total, the full dataset held 10 million or so TCR reads. Untreated patients with hematological or solid cancers showed significantly lower blood TCR diversity and higher clonality than age-matched healthy donors. In healthy donors, the drop in TCR diversity with age came mainly from a loss of richness, whereas in cancer patients a loss of evenness also played a part. In both cancer cohorts, median generation probability rose over the chemotherapy interval, which suggests that the repertoire was reconstituted through rebound thymic output. It was noted by the authors that conclusions about immunological memory after chemotherapy cannot be drawn from the repertoire data. The study profiled peripheral blood TCR beta repertoires from healthy donors and cancer patients to examine immunoaging and T cell reconstitution after chemotherapy. A cohort of over 200 cancer patients (approximately 92 with hematological and some 120 with solid cancers) was assembled, and under 100 healthy donors were included as a reference group. Processing of the TRB sequences was carried out with MiXCR versions 2.12 and 3.0.5. The repertoire metrics were Shannon diversity, evenness, clonality (defined as one minus evenness), and alpha-parameterized diversity profiles covering alpha 0 to 5. The IGoR algorithm was used to compute generation probabilities of clones in paired pre- and post-chemotherapy samples.

The clonotype was recovered from a human donor in good health. Rearrangement joined TRBV29-1 to TRBJ2-5; TCRdb names TRBD2, which stays unverified in the absence of DNA. Material for sequencing was peripheral blood. The CDR3 reads as follows: CSVLLAVQETQYF.